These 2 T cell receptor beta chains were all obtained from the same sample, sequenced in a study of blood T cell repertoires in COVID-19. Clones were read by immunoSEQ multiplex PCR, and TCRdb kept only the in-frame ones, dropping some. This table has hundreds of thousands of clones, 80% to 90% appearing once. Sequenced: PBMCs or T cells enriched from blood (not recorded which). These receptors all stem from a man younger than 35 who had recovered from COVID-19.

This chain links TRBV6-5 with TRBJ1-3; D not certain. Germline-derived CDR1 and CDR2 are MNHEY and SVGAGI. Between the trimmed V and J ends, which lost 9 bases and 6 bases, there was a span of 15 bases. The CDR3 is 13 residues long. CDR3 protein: CASRPGPENTIYF. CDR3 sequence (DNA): TGTGCCAGTAGGCCGGGTCCGGAAAACACCATATATTTT.

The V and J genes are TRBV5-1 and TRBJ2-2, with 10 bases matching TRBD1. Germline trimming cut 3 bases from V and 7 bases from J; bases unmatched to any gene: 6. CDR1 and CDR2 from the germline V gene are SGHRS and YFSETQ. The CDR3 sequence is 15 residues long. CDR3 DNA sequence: TGCGCCAGCAGCTCTCGGGACAGGGGAGGCGGGGAGCTGTTTTTT. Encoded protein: CASSSRDRGGGELFF.